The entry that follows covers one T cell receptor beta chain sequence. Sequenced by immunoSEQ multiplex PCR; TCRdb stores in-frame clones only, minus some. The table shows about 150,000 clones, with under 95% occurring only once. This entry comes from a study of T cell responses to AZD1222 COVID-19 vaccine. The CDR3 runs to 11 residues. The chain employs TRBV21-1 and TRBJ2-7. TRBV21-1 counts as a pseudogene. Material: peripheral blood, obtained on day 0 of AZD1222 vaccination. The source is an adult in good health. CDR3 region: CASPGFCEQYF. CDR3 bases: TGTGCCAGCCCCGGATTCTGCGAGCAGTACTTC.